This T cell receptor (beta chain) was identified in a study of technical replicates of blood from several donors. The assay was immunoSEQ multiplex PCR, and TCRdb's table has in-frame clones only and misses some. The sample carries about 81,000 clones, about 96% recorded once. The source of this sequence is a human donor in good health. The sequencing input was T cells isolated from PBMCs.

DNA for the CDR3: TGTGCCAGCAGCAACCGGACAGGGAAAAACATTCAGTACTTC. Encoded protein: CASSNRTGKNIQYF. The rearrangement joins TRBV7-9 to TRBJ2-4, with 8 bases that match TRBD1. The CDR3 extends over 14 amino acids. J gave up 4 bases and V 5 bases, and 4 bases lay outside the gene matches. CDR1 is SEHNR and CDR2 is FQNEAQ in the germline V gene (reference sequence).